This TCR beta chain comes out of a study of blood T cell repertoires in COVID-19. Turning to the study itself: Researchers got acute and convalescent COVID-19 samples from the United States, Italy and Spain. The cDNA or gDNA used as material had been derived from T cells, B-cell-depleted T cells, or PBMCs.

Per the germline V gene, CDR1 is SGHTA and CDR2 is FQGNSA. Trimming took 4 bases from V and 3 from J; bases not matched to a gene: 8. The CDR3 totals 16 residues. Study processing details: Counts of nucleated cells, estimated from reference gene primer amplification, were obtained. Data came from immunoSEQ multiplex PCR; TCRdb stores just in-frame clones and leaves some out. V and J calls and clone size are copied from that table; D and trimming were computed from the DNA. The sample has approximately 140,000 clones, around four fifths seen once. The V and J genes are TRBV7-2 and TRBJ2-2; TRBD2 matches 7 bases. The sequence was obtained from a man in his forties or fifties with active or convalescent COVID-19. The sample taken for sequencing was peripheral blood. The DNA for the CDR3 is TGTGCCAGCAGCTCGGTGCGGGGGAGTGACACCGGGGAGCTGTTTTTT. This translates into CASSSVRGSDTGELFF.